This paragraph reports one T cell receptor (beta chain). Its antigen is undetermined. Using immunoSEQ multiplex PCR, the repertoire was profiled, and TCRdb retains in-frame clones only, with some absent. The profile covers over 150,000 clones, with roughly 90% appearing a single time and 2% to 3% taken by the ten largest. The entry originates in a study of T cell responses to AZD1222 COVID-19 vaccine. Study observations and caveats: All repertoire sampling was performed exclusively after the peak T cell response.

Germline V gives CDR1 MNHEY, CDR2 SVGAGI. Trimming removed 6 bases from V and 9 bases from J, with 14 bases in between. This CDR3 has 12 residues. This specimen consisted of peripheral blood, obtained on day 0 of AZD1222 vaccination. The V call is TRBV6-5, the J call TRBJ1-1; D is unresolved. The receptor comes from an adult in good health. This CDR3 reads CASSNPPLKAFF. The CDR3 DNA reads TGTGCCAGCAGCAACCCCCCACTGAAAGCTTTCTTT.